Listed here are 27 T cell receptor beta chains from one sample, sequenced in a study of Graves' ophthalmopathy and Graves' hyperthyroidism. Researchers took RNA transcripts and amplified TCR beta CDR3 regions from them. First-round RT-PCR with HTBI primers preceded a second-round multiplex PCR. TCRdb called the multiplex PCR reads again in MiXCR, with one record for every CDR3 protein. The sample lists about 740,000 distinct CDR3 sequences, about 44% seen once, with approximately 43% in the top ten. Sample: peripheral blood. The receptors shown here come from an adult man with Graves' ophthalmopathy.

The CDR3 protein is CSVGLFAGELFF. DNA for the CDR3: TGCAGCGTTGGTCTTTTTGCCGGGGAGCTGTTTTTT. The chain carries TRBV29-1 and TRBJ2-2, with D unclear. Germline V gives CDR1 SQVTM, CDR2 ANQGSEA. Trimming cost V 4 bases and J 6 bases, with 9 bases left between them. This CDR3 has 12 amino acids.

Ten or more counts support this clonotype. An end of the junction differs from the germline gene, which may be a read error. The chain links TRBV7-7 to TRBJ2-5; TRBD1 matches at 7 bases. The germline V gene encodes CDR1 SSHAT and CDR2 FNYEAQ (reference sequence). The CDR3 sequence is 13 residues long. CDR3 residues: CASSKDRAETQYF. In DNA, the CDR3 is TGTGCTAGCAGCAAAGACAGGGCAGAGACCCAGTACTTC.

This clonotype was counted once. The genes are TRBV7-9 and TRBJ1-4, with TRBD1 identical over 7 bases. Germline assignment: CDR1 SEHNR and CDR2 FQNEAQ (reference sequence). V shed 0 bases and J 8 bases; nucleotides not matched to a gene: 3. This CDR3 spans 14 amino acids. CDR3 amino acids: CASSLAQGREKLFF. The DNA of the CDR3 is TGTGCCAGCAGCTTAGCACAGGGGAGGGAAAAACTGTTTTTT.

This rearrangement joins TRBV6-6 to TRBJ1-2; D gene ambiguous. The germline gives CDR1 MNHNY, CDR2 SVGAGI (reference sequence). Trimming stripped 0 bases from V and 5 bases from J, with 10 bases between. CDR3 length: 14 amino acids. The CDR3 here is CASSYSSRPYGYTF. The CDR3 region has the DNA TGTGCCAGCAGTTACTCGAGCAGGCCGTATGGCTACACCTTC.

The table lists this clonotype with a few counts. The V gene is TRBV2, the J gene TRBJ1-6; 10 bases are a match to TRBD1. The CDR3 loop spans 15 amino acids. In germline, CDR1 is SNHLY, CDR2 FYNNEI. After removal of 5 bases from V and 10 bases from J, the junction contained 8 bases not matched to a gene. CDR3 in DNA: TGTGCCAGCAGTTTTAACGGACAGGGGGTGTCACCCCTCCACTTT. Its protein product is CASSFNGQGVSPLHF.

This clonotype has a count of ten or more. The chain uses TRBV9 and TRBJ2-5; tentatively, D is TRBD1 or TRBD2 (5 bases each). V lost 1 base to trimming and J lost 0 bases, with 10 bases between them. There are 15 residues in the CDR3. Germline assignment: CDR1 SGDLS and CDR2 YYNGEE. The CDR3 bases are TGTGCCAGCAGCGTAAATGAGGGGTACCAAGAGACCCAGTACTTC. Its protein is CASSVNEGYQETQYF.

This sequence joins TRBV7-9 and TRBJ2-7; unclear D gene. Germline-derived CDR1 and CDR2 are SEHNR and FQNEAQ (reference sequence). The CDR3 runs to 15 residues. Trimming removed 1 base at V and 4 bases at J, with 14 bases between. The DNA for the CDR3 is TGTGCCAGCAGCTTAGGTCAGGAATCCTGGTACGAGCAGTACTTC. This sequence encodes CASSLGQESWYEQYF.

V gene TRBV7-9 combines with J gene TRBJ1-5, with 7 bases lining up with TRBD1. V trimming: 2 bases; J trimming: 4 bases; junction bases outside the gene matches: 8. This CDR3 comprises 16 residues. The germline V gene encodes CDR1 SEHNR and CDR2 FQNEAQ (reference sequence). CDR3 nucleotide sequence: TGTGCCAGCAGCTTATCGCGACAGGGCCTTAATCAGCCCCAGCATTTT. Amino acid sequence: CASSLSRQGLNQPQHF.

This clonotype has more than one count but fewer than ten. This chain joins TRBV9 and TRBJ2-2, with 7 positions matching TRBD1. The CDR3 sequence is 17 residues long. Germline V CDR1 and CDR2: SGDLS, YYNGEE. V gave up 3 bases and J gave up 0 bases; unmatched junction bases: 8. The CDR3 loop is CASSASIQGPNTGELFF. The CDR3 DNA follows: TGTGCCAGCAGCGCCTCGATACAGGGGCCGAACACCGGGGAGCTGTTTTTT.

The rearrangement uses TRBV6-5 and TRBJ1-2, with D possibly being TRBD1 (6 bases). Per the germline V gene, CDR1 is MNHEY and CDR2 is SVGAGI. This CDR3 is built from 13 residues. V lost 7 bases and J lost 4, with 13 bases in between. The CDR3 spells CASTIRGFYGYTF. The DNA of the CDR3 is TGTGCCAGCACCATCAGGGGATTCTATGGCTACACCTTC.

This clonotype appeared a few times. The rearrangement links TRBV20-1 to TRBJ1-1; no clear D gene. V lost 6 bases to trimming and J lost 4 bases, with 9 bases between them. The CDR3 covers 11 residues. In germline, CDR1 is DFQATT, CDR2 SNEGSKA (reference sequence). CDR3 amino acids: CSARDRTEAFF. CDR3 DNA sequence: TGCAGTGCCCGGGATCGCACTGAAGCTTTCTTT.

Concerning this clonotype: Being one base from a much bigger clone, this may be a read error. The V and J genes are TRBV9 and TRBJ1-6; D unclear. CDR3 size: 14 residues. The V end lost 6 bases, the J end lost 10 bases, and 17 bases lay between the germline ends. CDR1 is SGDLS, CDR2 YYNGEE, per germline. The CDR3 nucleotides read TGTGCCAGCACCCAGGACCCGGCCGACTCACCCCTCCACTTT. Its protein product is CASTQDPADSPLHF. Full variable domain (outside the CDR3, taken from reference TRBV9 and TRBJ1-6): DSGVTQTPKHLITATGQRVTLRCSPRSGDLSVYWYQQSLDQGLQFLIQYYNGEERAKGNILERFSAQQFPDLHSELNLSSLELGDSALYFCASTQDPADSPLHFGNGTRLTVT.

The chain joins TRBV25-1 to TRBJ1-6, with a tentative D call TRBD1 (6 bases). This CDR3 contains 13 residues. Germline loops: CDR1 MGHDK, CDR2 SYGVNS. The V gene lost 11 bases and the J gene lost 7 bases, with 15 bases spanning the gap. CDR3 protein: CAVNTGSNSPLHF. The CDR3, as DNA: TGTGCCGTAAATACAGGGTCCAATTCACCCCTCCACTTT.

The DNA for the CDR3 is TGCAGTGCCTCAGGGGGACCAAATCAGCCCCAGCATTTT. Protein product: CSASGGPNQPQHF. This chain joins TRBV20-1 and TRBJ1-5, with 7 positions matching TRBD1. CDR3 length equals 13 residues. Unmatched junction bases numbered 6, after V lost 6 bases and J lost 4 bases. Looked up from germline, CDR1 is DFQATT and CDR2 is SNEGSKA (reference sequence).

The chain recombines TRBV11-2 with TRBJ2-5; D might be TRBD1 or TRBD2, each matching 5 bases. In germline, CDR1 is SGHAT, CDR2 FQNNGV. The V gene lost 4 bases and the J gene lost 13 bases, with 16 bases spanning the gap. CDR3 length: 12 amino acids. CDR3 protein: CASSYPWDGMYF. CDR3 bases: TGTGCCAGCAGCTATCCCTGGGACGGAATGTACTTC.

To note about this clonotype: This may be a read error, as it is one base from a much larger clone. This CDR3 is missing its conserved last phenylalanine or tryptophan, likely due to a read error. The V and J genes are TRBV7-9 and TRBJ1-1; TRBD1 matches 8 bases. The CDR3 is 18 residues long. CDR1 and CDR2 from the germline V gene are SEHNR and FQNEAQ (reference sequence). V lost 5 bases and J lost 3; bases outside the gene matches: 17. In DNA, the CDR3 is TGTGCCAGCAGCCCCGACCGGGACAGGACTATGTTCGACACTGAAGCTTTCTCT. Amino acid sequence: CASSPDRDRTMFDTEAFS.

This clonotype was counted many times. CDR3 in DNA: TGTGCCAGCAGCGTAGGGGCAGGGGGACGCTATGGCTACACCTTC. Protein sequence: CASSVGAGGRYGYTF. V is TRBV9 and J is TRBJ1-2; 7 nucleotides align to TRBD1. Losses at the gene ends were 0 bases for V and 4 bases for J; bases not matched to a gene: 6. Germline V CDR1 and CDR2: SGDLS, YYNGEE. The CDR3 is made up of 15 amino acids.

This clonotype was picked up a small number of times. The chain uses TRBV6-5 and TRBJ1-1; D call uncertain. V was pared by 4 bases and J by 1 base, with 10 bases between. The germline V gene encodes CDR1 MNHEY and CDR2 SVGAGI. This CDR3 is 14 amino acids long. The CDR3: CASSFDSANTEAFF. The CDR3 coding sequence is TGTGCCAGCAGTTTTGATTCAGCGAACACTGAAGCTTTCTTT.

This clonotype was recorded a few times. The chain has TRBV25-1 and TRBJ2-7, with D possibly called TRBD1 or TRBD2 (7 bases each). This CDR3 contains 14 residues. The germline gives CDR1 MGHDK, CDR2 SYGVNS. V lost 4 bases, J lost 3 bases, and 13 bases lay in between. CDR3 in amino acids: CASSGGGGGYEQYF. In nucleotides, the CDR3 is TGTGCCAGCAGTGGGGGAGGGGGCGGCTACGAGCAGTACTTC.

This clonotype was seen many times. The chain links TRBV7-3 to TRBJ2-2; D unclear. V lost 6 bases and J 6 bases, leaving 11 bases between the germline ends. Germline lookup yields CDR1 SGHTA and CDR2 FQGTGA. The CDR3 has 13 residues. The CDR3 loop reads CASSPFPPGELFF. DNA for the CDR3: TGTGCCAGCAGTCCATTCCCCCCCGGGGAGCTGTTTTTT.

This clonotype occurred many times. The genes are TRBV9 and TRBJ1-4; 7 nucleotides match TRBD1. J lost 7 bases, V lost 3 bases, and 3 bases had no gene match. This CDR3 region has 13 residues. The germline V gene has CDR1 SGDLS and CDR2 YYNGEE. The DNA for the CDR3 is TGTGCCAGCAGCGGGAGACAGGGTGAAAAACTGTTTTTT. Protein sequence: CASSGRQGEKLFF.

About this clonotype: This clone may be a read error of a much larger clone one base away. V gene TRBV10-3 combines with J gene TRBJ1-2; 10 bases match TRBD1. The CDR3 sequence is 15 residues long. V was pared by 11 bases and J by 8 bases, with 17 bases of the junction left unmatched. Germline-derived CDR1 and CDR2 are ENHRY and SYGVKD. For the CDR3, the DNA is TGTGCCGGCAGGACGGGGGACAGGGGTGTTTGGGGCTACACCTTC. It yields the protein CAGRTGDRGVWGYTF.

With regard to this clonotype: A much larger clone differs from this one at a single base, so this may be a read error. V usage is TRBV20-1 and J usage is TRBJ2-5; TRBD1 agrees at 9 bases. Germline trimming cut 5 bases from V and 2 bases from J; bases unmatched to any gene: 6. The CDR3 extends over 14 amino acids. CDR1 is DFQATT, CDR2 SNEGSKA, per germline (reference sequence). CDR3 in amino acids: CSAWGQGGQETQYF. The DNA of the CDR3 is TGCAGTGCTTGGGGACAGGGTGGGCAAGAGACCCAGTACTTC.

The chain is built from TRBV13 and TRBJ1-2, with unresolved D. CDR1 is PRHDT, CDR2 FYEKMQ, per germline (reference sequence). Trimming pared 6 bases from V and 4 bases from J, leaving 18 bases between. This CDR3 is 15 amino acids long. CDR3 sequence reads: CASSSITPGTYGYTF. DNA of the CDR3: TGTGCCAGCAGTTCTATAACACCGGGAACCTATGGCTACACCTTC.

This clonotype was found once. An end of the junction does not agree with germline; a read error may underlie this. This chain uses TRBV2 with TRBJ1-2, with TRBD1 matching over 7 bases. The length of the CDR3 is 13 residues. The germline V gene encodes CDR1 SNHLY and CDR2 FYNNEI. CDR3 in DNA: TGTGCCGGCAGTGAACAGGGGAACTATGGCTACACCTTC. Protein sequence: CAGSEQGNYGYTF.

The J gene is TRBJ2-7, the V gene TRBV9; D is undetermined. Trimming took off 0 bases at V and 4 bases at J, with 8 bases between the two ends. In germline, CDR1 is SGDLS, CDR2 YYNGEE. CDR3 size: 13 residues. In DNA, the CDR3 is TGTGCCAGCAGCGTAGATGGGAAATACGAGCAGTACTTC. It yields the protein CASSVDGKYEQYF. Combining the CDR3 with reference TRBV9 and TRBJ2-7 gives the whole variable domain DSGVTQTPKHLITATGQRVTLRCSPRSGDLSVYWYQQSLDQGLQFLIQYYNGEERAKGNILERFSAQQFPDLHSELNLSSLELGDSALYFCASSVDGKYEQYFGPGTRLTVT.

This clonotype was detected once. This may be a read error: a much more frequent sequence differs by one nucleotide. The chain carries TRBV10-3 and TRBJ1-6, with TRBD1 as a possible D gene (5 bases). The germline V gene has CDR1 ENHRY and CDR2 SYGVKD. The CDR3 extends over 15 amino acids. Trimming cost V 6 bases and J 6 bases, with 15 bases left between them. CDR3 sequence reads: CAIRPQDTTNSPLHF. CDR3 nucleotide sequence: TGTGCCATCAGGCCCCAGGACACCACTAATTCACCCCTCCACTTT.